The next 14 T cell receptor beta chains were all read from a single sample in a study of cytomegalovirus exposure and HLA in healthy donors. It was with 60 Vbeta and 13 Jbeta primers that the PCR ran. TCRdb keeps only in-frame clones here, not all; method: immunoSEQ multiplex PCR. The table records about 120,000 clones, about 86% of them present only once. Sequenced: PBMCs. The receptors derive from a woman between 40 and 55 years old in good health and CMV-seronegative.

The gene calls are TRBV19 and TRBJ2-2; 11 bases line up with TRBD2. There are 15 residues in the CDR3. V trimming: 7 bases; J trimming: 4 bases; junction bases outside the gene matches: 5. From germline, CDR1 is LNHDA and CDR2 SQIVND (reference sequence). CDR3 loop: CASKRLAGLTGELFF. The DNA of the CDR3 is TGTGCCAGTAAGAGACTAGCGGGGCTCACCGGGGAGCTGTTTTTT. Combining the CDR3 with reference TRBV19 and TRBJ2-2 gives the whole variable domain DGGITQSPKYLFRKEGQNVTLSCEQNLNHDAMYWYRQDPGQGLRLIYYSQIVNDFQKGDIAEGYSVSREKKESFPLTVTSAQKNPTAFYLCASKRLAGLTGELFFGEGSRLTVL.

The chain employs TRBV5-6 and TRBJ2-5; 9 nucleotides align to TRBD2. This CDR3 has 14 amino acids. The trim removed 2 bases at V and 5 bases at J, leaving 4 bases unmatched. Germline V gene sequence: CDR1 SGHDT, CDR2 YYEEEE. The CDR3 here is CASSLLAGGETQYF. Here the CDR3 DNA reads TGTGCCAGCAGCTTACTGGCGGGAGGGGAGACCCAGTACTTC.

As to this clone: Other DNA sequences of this sample code for an identical CDR3. The CDR3 region is CASSPTGNTEAFF. CDR3 coding DNA: TGTGCCAGCTCACCAACAGGGAACACTGAAGCTTTCTTT. The chain combines TRBV18 with TRBJ1-1; a possible D gene is TRBD1 (5 bases). The V end was cut by 2 bases, the J end by 1 base, with 5 bases between. The CDR3 has 13 amino acids. Germline V gene lookup returns CDR1 KGHSH and CDR2 LQKENI.

The rearrangement links TRBV13 to TRBJ1-2; weak D call: TRBD1 (6 bases). This CDR3 comprises 15 residues. Trimming cost V 5 bases and J 2 bases, with 15 bases left between them. Germline lookup yields CDR1 PRHDT and CDR2 FYEKMQ (reference sequence). CDR3 sequence: CASSPAGAGNYGYTF. The CDR3 coding sequence is TGTGCCAGCAGCCCGGCGGGGGCGGGCAACTATGGCTACACCTTC.

This clone came up a few times. V and J are TRBV5-1 and TRBJ2-5; TRBD2 agrees at 7 bases. There are 15 residues in the CDR3. Germline V gene lookup returns CDR1 SGHRS and CDR2 YFSETQ. V dropped 4 bases and J dropped 5; count of bases not matched to a gene: 11. Here the CDR3 reads CASSPQPTSSETQYF. The CDR3, as DNA: TGCGCCAGCAGCCCCCAGCCGACTAGCTCCGAGACCCAGTACTTC.

This clone was seen a single time. J is TRBJ2-3 and V is TRBV6-4; tentatively, D is TRBD1 (6 bases). The CDR3 is made up of 17 amino acids. Trimming removed 2 bases from V and 2 bases from J, with 17 bases in between. Germline values: CDR1 MRHNA, CDR2 SNTAGT. In nucleotides, the CDR3 is TGTGCCAGCAGTGACCTCCCCGGGGCAGGGGCCACAGATACGCAGTATTTT. It codes for CASSDLPGAGATDTQYF.

The V gene is TRBV5-4, the J gene TRBJ1-3; 8 bases match TRBD1. This CDR3 is built from 16 residues. Germline V gene sequence: CDR1 SGHNT, CDR2 YYREEE (reference sequence). Trimming cost V 4 bases and J 4 bases; bases outside gene matches: 10. This CDR3 reads CASSPGGASSGNTIYF. The CDR3 nucleotides are TGTGCCAGCAGCCCAGGGGGCGCCTCCTCCGGAAACACCATATATTTT.

This chain joins TRBV30 and TRBJ1-1; possibly TRBD1 for D (5 bases). The CDR3 is 11 residues long. The germline V gene has CDR1 GTSNPN and CDR2 SVGIG (reference sequence). Trimming left V 1 base short and J 10 bases short, with 10 bases between. The CDR3 reads CAWSEGVAAFF. In DNA form, the CDR3 reads TGTGCCTGGAGTGAAGGGGTTGCAGCTTTCTTT. Drawing the rest from reference TRBV30 and TRBJ1-1, the complete variable domain is SQTIHQWPATLVQPVGSPLSLECTVEGTSNPNLYWYRQAAGRGLQLLFYSVGIGQISSEVPQNLSASRPQDRQFILSSKKLLLSDSGFYLCAWSEGVAAFFGQGTRLTVV.

The chain joins TRBV27 to TRBJ1-5, with 8 bases aligning to TRBD1. V shed 5 bases and J 4 bases; nucleotides not matched to a gene: 4. Germline V gene sequence: CDR1 MNHEY, CDR2 SMNVEV (reference sequence). This CDR3 contains 14 residues. CDR3 in amino acids: CASSTRQGNQPQHF. The CDR3 DNA is TGTGCCAGCAGTACTCGACAGGGGAATCAGCCCCAGCATTTT.

This clone appeared a single time. The chain recombines TRBV2 with TRBJ1-2; TRBD1 aligns across 10 bases. Germline V gene data show CDR1 as SNHLY and CDR2 as FYNNEI. The junction had 10 bases not matched to a gene; V was cut back by 6 bases and J by 6 bases. There are 15 residues in the CDR3. The CDR3 is CASRRDRGRDDGYTF. The CDR3, as DNA: TGTGCCAGCAGACGGGACAGGGGAAGAGATGATGGCTACACCTTC.

The chain has TRBV23-1 and TRBJ2-7; 7 bases are a match to TRBD2. TRBV23-1 is designated an ORF whose function remains uncertain. This CDR3 contains 15 residues. J lost 2 bases, V lost 8 bases, and 12 bases had no gene match. CDR3 coding DNA: TGCGCCAGCCCCTTCGGGGGGAGGCGTACCTACGAGCAGTACTTC. Translating it yields CASPFGGRRTYEQYF.

The V gene is TRBV4-2, the J gene TRBJ2-3; TRBD2 matches at 9 bases. The CDR3 runs to 18 residues. The V gene's germline CDR1 is LGHNA and CDR2 YNFKEQ. The ends lost 0 bases at V and 5 bases at J; junction bases unmatched: 12. The CDR3 DNA is TGTGCCAGCAGCCAAGATCGTGGCGGGAGGGTTCGGATAGATACGCAGTATTTT. It specifies CASSQDRGGRVRIDTQYF.

The V and J genes are TRBV10-2 and TRBJ2-7, with TRBD1 identical over 9 bases. The junction had 16 bases not matched to a gene; V was cut back by 10 bases and J by 3 bases. CDR1 and CDR2 (germline): WSHSY, SAAADI. The CDR3 spans 16 residues. The CDR3 DNA sequence: TGCGCCACCCGTCCCGGGACAGGGTACGGCAACTACGAGCAGTACTTC. Encoded protein: CATRPGTGYGNYEQYF.

This clone was picked up one time. The chain has TRBV28 and TRBJ1-2; 7 bases line up with TRBD1. The CDR3 runs to 14 residues. V trimming: 5 bases; J trimming: 7 bases; junction bases outside the gene matches: 10. Germline-derived CDR1 and CDR2 are MDHEN and SYDVKM. The DNA of the CDR3 is TGTGCCAGCAGTAGAATGCAGACAGGGCCTGGCTACACCTTC. Its protein is CASSRMQTGPGYTF.